The 8 T cell receptor beta chains presented below share a single source sample, sequenced in a study of CD8+CD57+ T cells in acquired aplastic anemia. Only patients with CD8+CD57+ cell expansion on flow cytometry were chosen for sequencing. Genomic DNA, the template, was used for profiling of the TCR beta VDJ and CDR3. TCRdb re-derived calls from the reads in MiXCR, one entry per CDR3 protein. The sample records about 160,000 distinct CDR3 sequences, 71% being singletons. Sequencing was done on a sample of sorted CD4+, CD8+, or CD8+CD57+ T cells (not recorded which) from PBMCs. The receptors come from a human donor with aplastic anemia.

This chain connects TRBV10-3 to TRBJ1-2, with TRBD1 matching 10 bases. Trimming removed 10 bases from V and 4 bases from J; junction bases left unmatched: 9. CDR1 ENHRY and CDR2 SYGVKD come from the germline V gene. The CDR3 consists of 14 residues. The CDR3 protein is CATEWDRGGYGYTF. CDR3 in DNA: TGTGCCACTGAGTGGGACAGGGGCGGCTATGGCTACACCTTC.

This chain links TRBV7-9 with TRBJ1-6; D is uncertain. V lost 3 bases, J lost 5 bases, and 11 bases lay in between. CDR3 length: 15 residues. CDR1 and CDR2 from the germline V gene are SEHNR and FQNEAQ (reference sequence). The CDR3 coding sequence is TGTGCCAGCAGCTTTGACTTTGACAATAATTCACCCCTCCACTTT. Residues: CASSFDFDNNSPLHF.

The V call is TRBV7-3, the J call TRBJ2-5; D is unclear. Trimming stripped 6 bases from V and 2 bases from J, with 16 bases between. Looked up from germline, CDR1 is SGHTA and CDR2 is FQGTGA. CDR3 length: 15 amino acids. CDR3 sequence (DNA): TGTGCCAGCAGTTTAGCATCAAACGTTCAAGAGACCCAGTACTTC. As protein: CASSLASNVQETQYF.

This rearrangement joins TRBV7-6 to TRBJ2-7, with 7 bases aligning to TRBD1. The CDR3 has 15 residues. CDR1 is SGHVS and CDR2 is FNYEAQ in the germline V gene. With V trimmed by 1 base and J by 2 bases, 5 bases remained unmatched. The DNA for the CDR3 is TGTGCCAGCAGCTTAGAAGGGGGCAGTGCCTACGAGCAGTACTTC. The encoded protein is CASSLEGGSAYEQYF.

The chain is built from TRBV10-3 and TRBJ2-3; D gene uncertain. V was clipped by 4 bases and J by 5 bases, with 7 bases between them. Germline assignment: CDR1 ENHRY and CDR2 SYGVKD. The CDR3 is 12 residues long. CDR3 sequence (DNA): TGTGCCATCAGTGGCCTCCAAGATACGCAGTATTTT. Amino acid sequence: CAISGLQDTQYF.

The sample holds a few counts of this clonotype. This chain connects TRBV2 to TRBJ1-2; tentative D call: TRBD1 (6 bases). The V end was cut by 6 bases, the J end by 4 bases, with 12 bases between. The CDR3 totals 13 residues. CDR1 and CDR2 (germline): SNHLY, FYNNEI. The CDR3 DNA follows: TGTGCCAGCAGGGTTACAGGGATCTATGGCTACACCTTC. It encodes CASRVTGIYGYTF.

In regard to this clonotype: Germline and junction disagree at one end, which may indicate a read error. The chain has TRBV20-1 and TRBJ1-1, with D unclear. The CDR3 has 12 amino acids. Germline V gene lookup returns CDR1 DFQATT and CDR2 SNEGSKA (reference sequence). The CDR3 bases are TGCAGTGCTAGAGTTATGAACACTGAAACTTTCTTT. This translates into CSARVMNTETFF.

The chain carries TRBV30 and TRBJ2-7; D is unresolved. Trimming pared 0 bases from V and 1 base from J, leaving 13 bases between. CDR3 length: 15 residues. CDR1 is GTSNPN, CDR2 SVGIG, per germline (reference sequence). CDR3 sequence reads: CAWSVPQIGSYEQYF. CDR3 DNA sequence: TGTGCCTGGAGTGTACCGCAAATAGGGTCCTACGAGCAGTACTTC.